Presented here are 3 T cell receptor beta chains from one specimen sequenced in a study of blood T cell repertoires in COVID-19. Libraries were prepared by immunoSEQ multiplex PCR; TCRdb keeps only in-frame clonotypes and omits some of them. The profile shows some 290,000 clones, nearly 90% of them singletons. The sample taken for sequencing was PBMCs or T cells enriched from blood (not recorded which). The receptors come from a woman in her 30s who had recovered from COVID-19.

The chain couples TRBV7-8 to TRBJ2-7, with TRBD2 matching 12 bases. V dropped 5 bases and J dropped 4; count of bases not matched to a gene: 6. Germline-derived CDR1 and CDR2 are SGHVS and FQNEAQ. This CDR3 contains 15 residues. In DNA, the CDR3 is TGTGCCAGCAGCCCACGGCTAGCGGGAGGGTACGAGCAGTACTTC. Its protein is CASSPRLAGGYEQYF.

V usage is TRBV5-1 and J usage is TRBJ1-3; perhaps TRBD1 as D (6 bases). V was clipped by 2 bases and J by 0 bases, with 12 bases between them. This CDR3 has 16 residues. Germline CDR1 SGHRS, CDR2 YFSETQ. The CDR3 spells CASSFQGPFSGNTIYF. CDR3 DNA: TGCGCCAGCAGCTTTCAGGGGCCATTCTCTGGAAACACCATATATTTT. Full variable domain (remainder filled in from reference TRBV5-1 and TRBJ1-3): KAGVTQTPRYLIKTRGQQVTLSCSPISGHRSVSWYQQTPGQGLQFLFEYFSETQRNKGNFPGRFSGRQFSNSRSEMNVSTLELGDSALYLCASSFQGPFSGNTIYFGEGSWLTVV.

This chain uses TRBV5-4 with TRBJ2-5; 7 bases fit TRBD1. The CDR3 is 13 amino acids. Germline CDR1 is SGHNT and CDR2 is YYREEE (reference sequence). The V segment lost 4 bases and the J segment 2 bases; nucleotides outside the gene matches: 2. The CDR3 loop reads CASSPGQQETQYF. The CDR3 DNA is TGTGCCAGCAGCCCGGGACAGCAAGAGACCCAGTACTTC.